This is a list of T cell receptor beta chains from one sample in a study of CD8+ T cells in alopecia areata. Sequencing used immunoSEQ multiplex PCR; TCRdb keeps in-frame clones, though not all of them. The profile shows approximately 280,000 clones, roughly 64% of them singletons. Sequencing was performed on CD4+ T cells sorted from blood, taken at week 24, from a patient treated with tofacitinib. Receptors were obtained from a human donor with alopecia areata. CDR3s include the opening cysteine and the closing phenylalanine or tryptophan. Each record gives: V gene, CDR3 protein.

v_call: TRBV29-1; cdr3_aa: CSVGWGRSETQYF
v_call: TRBV19; cdr3_aa: CASSMLAGGNEQFF
v_call: TRBV2; cdr3_aa: CASSESSAGPARYGYTF
v_call: TRBV18; cdr3_aa: CASSPGGTDWETQYF
v_call: TRBV7-3; cdr3_aa: CASQGSRTDTQYF
v_call: TRBV30; cdr3_aa: CAWGIDREKLFF
v_call: TRBV5-6; cdr3_aa: CASSSIGNTIYF
v_call: TRBV7-9; cdr3_aa: CASSLGEAQPQHF
v_call: TRBV9; cdr3_aa: CASSPTLGREDYGYTF
v_call: TRBV14; cdr3_aa: CASSQSGQGLAFF
v_call: TRBV15; cdr3_aa: CATSRVGRGDSPLHF
v_call: TRBV10-3; cdr3_aa: CAISGGNSPLHF
v_call: TRBV27; cdr3_aa: CASSTDRGAYNEQFF
v_call: TRBV27; cdr3_aa: CANRGSGANVLTF
v_call: TRBV5-4; cdr3_aa: CASSFTKGREQYF
v_call: TRBV11-1; cdr3_aa: CASSHPTGGQETQYF
v_call: TRBV28; cdr3_aa: CASRHWTVEETQYF
v_call: TRBV10-3; cdr3_aa: CAIGGNTDTQYF
v_call: TRBV10-3; cdr3_aa: CAISGGQVGINYGYTF
v_call: TRBV4-2; cdr3_aa: CASSQDWEGNGYTF
v_call: TRBV4-2; cdr3_aa: CASSQARDRRNEKLFF
v_call: TRBV5-4; cdr3_aa: CASSLARDRGSSGANVLTF
v_call: TRBV18; cdr3_aa: CASSPFRDSATNEKLFF
v_call: TRBV5-4; cdr3_aa: CASRGADTEAFF
v_call: TRBV29-1; cdr3_aa: CSVVGVAGGPTDTQYF
v_call: TRBV27; cdr3_aa: CASSRILAGASPYEQYF
v_call: TRBV5-1; cdr3_aa: CASSLLPQEEQFF
v_call: TRBV2; cdr3_aa: CASSRSGDQETQYF
v_call: TRBV29-1; cdr3_aa: CSVVSRWQETQYF
v_call: TRBV6-5; cdr3_aa: CASRETGRQNIQYF
v_call: TRBV30; cdr3_aa: CAWRRVGDTQYF